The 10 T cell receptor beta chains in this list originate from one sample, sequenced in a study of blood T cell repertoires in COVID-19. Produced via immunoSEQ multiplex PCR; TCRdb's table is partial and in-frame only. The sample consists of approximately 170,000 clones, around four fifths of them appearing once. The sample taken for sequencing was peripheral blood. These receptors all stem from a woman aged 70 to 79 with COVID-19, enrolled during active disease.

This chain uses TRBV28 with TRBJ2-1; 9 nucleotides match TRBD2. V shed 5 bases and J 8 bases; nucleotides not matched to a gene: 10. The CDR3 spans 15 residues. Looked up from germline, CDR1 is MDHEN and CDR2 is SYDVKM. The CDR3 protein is CASSLRGGFRDEQFF. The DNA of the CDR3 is TGTGCCAGCAGTCTGCGGGGGGGGTTTAGGGATGAGCAGTTCTTC.

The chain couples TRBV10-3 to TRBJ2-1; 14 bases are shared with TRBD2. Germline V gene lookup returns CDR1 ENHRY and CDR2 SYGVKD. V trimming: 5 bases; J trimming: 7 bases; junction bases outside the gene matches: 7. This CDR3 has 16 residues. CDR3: CAISPPGLAGENEQFF. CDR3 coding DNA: TGTGCCATCAGTCCGCCGGGACTAGCGGGAGAGAATGAGCAGTTCTTC.

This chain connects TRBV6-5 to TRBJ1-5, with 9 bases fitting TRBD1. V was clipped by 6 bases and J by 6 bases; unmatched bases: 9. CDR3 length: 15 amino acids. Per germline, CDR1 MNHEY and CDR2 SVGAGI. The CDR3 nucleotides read TGTGCCAGCAGCCAAACGGTGACAGGGGGTCAGCCCCAGCATTTT. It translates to CASSQTVTGGQPQHF.

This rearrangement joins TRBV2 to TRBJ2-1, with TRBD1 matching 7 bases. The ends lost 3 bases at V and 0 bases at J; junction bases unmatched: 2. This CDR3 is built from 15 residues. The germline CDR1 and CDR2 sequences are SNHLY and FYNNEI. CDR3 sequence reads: CASSDRGSSYNEQFF. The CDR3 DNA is TGTGCCAGCAGTGACAGGGGGAGCTCCTACAATGAGCAGTTCTTC.

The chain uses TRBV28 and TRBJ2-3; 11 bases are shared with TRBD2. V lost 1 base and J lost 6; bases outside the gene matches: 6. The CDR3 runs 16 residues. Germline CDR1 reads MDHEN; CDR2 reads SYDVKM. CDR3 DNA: TGTGCCAGCAGTTTATTAACTAGCGGGAGAGGGGATACGCAGTATTTT. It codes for CASSLLTSGRGDTQYF.

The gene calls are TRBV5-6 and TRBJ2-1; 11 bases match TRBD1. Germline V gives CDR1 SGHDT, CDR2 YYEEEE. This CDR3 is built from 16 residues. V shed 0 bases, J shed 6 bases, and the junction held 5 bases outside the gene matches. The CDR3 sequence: CASSLVSGTGGNEQFF. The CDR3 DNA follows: TGTGCCAGCAGCTTGGTTTCTGGGACAGGGGGCAATGAGCAGTTCTTC.

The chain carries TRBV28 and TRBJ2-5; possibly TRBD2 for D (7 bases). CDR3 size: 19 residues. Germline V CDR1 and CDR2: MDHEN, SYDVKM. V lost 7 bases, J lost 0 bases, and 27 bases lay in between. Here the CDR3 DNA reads TGTGCCAGCAAGGTTCGAAAGGAAAGGAGGGGGGGGAACCAAGAGACCCAGTACTTC. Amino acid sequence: CASKVRKERRGGNQETQYF.

This CDR3 reads CASAPSFLEQFF. CDR3 DNA sequence: TGTGCCAGCGCGCCCTCCTTTCTTGAGCAGTTCTTC. V gene TRBV18 combines with J gene TRBJ2-1; no clear D. The CDR3 is made up of 12 amino acids. Trimming left V 8 bases short and J 9 bases short, with 14 bases between. Germline loops: CDR1 KGHSH, CDR2 LQKENI.

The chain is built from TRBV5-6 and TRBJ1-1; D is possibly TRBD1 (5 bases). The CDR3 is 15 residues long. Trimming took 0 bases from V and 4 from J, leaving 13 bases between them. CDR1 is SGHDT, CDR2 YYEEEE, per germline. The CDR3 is CASSLARARTTEAFF. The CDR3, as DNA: TGTGCCAGCAGCTTGGCCAGGGCACGGACCACTGAAGCTTTCTTT.

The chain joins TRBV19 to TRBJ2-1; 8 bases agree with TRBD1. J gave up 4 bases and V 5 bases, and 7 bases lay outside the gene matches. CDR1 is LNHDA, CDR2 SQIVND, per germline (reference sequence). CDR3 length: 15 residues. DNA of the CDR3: TGTGCCAGTAGTTTCCGGGACAGGTCTTACAATGAGCAGTTCTTC. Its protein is CASSFRDRSYNEQFF.